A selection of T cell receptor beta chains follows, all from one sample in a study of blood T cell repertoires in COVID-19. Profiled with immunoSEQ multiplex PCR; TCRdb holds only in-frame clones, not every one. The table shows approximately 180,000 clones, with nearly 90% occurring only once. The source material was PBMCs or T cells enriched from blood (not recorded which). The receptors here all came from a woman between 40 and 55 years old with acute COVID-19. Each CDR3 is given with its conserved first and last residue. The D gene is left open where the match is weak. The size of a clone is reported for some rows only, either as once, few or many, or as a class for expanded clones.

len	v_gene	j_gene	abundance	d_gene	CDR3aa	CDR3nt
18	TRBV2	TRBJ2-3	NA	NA	CASSDFRGKRGATDTQYF	TGTGCCAGCAGTGATTTCCGAGGAAAACGGGGGGCCACAGATACGCAGTATTTT
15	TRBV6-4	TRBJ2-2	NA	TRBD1	CASSEHRGHTGELFF	TGTGCCAGCAGTGAACACAGGGGGCACACCGGGGAGCTGTTTTTT
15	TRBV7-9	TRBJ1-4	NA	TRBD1	CASGGQGGNNEKLFF	TGTGCCAGCGGTGGACAGGGCGGAAATAATGAAAAACTGTTTTTT
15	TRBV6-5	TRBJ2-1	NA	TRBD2	CASGPWTSSYNEQFF	TGTGCCAGCGGGCCCTGGACTAGCTCCTACAATGAGCAGTTCTTC
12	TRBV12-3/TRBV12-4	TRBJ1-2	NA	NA	CASSLARYGYTF	TGTGCCAGCAGTTTGGCCCGCTATGGCTACACCTTC
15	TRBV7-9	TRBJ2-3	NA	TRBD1	CASSPRDRGTDTQYF	TGTGCCAGCAGCCCCCGGGACAGGGGCACAGATACGCAGTATTTT
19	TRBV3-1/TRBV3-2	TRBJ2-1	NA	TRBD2	CASSRPGLAGGSSYNEQFF	TGTGCCAGCAGCCGACCGGGACTAGCGGGTGGCAGCTCCTACAATGAGCAGTTCTTC
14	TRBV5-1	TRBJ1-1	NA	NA	CASSEVKGDTEAFF	TGCGCCAGCAGCGAAGTTAAGGGGGACACTGAAGCTTTCTTT
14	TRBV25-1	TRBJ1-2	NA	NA	CASSEIGQPYGYTF	TGTGCCAGCAGTGAAATTGGGCAGCCCTATGGCTACACCTTC
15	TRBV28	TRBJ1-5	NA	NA	CASSLWGGGNQPQHF	TGTGCCAGCAGTTTATGGGGGGGTGGCAATCAGCCCCAGCATTTT
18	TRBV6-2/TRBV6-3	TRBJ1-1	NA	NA	CASSYSGTRPRDLTEAFF	TGTGCCAGCAGTTACTCCGGGACTCGGCCAAGGGATCTCACTGAAGCTTTCTTT
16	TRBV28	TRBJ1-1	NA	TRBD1	CASSLWGDRGETEAFF	TGTGCCAGCAGTTTATGGGGGGACAGGGGAGAGACTGAAGCTTTCTTT
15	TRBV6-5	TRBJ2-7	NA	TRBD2	CASSSARGGGYEQYF	TGTGCCAGCAGTTCCGCCCGGGGGGGCGGGTACGAGCAGTACTTC
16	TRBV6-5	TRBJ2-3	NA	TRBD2	CASSYLASGGKDTQYF	TGTGCCAGCAGTTACCTGGCTAGCGGGGGGAAAGATACGCAGTATTTT
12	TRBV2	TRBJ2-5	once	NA	CASSGGAQTQYF	TGTGCCAGCAGTGGCGGGGCACAGACCCAGTACTTC
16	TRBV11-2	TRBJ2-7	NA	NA	CASSLTTSGYSYEQYF	TGTGCCAGCAGCTTGACCACGAGCGGCTACTCCTACGAGCAGTACTTC
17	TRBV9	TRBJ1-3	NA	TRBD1	CASSVVGQALSGNTIYF	TGTGCCAGCAGCGTAGTTGGACAGGCCCTCTCTGGAAACACCATATATTTT
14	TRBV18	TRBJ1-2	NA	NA	CASSPPTGTYGYTF	TGTGCCAGCTCACCACCTACAGGGACCTATGGCTACACCTTC
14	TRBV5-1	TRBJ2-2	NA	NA	CASSLGEDTGELFF	TGCGCCAGCAGCTTAGGGGAGGACACCGGGGAGCTGTTTTTT
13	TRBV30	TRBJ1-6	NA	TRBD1	CAWRDRAFSPLHF	TGTGCCTGGAGGGACAGGGCCTTTTCACCCCTCCACTTT
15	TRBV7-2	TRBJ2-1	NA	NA	CASSLVTSNRGEQFF	TGTGCCAGCAGCTTAGTAACTAGCAACAGGGGCGAGCAGTTCTTC
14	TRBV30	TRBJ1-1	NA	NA	CAWVISGGSGEAFF	TGTGCCTGGGTCATATCCGGGGGGTCCGGTGAAGCTTTCTTT
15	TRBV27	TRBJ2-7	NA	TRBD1	CASSLAVGGGYEQYF	TGTGCCAGCAGTTTAGCGGTAGGGGGCGGCTACGAGCAGTACTTC
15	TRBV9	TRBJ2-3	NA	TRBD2	CASSESGGRTDTQYF	TGTGCCAGCAGCGAAAGCGGGGGGCGCACAGATACGCAGTATTTT
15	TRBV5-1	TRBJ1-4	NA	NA	CASSYVGLSDEKLFF	TGCGCCAGCAGCTACGTGGGGCTCAGCGATGAAAAACTGTTTTTT
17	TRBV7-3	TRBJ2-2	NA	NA	CASSLSSPPANTGELFF	TGTGCCAGCAGCTTAAGTTCCCCCCCCGCGAACACCGGGGAGCTGTTTTTT
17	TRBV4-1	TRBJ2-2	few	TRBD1	CASSQDGYTGVTGELFF	TGCGCCAGCAGCCAAGACGGATACACAGGGGTTACCGGGGAGCTGTTTTTT
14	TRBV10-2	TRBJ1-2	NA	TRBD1	CASSSGTGVYGYTF	TGCGCCAGCAGTTCTGGGACAGGAGTCTATGGCTACACCTTC
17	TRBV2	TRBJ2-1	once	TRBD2	CASSALAGDQLYNEQFF	TGTGCCAGCAGTGCACTAGCGGGGGACCAACTCTACAATGAGCAGTTCTTC
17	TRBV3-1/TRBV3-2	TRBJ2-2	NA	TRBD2	CASSPPAAGRNTGELFF	TGTGCCAGCAGCCCCCCCGCAGCGGGGAGGAACACCGGGGAGCTGTTTTTT
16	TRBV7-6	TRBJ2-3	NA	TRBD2	CASSLEAGGLTDTQYF	TGTGCCAGCAGCTTAGAGGCGGGAGGGCTGACAGATACGCAGTATTTT
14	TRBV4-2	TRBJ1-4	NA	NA	CASSQDYRDEKLFF	TGTGCCAGCAGCCAAGATTACCGGGATGAAAAACTGTTTTTT
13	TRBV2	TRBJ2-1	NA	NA	CASSESRGNEQFF	TGTGCCAGCAGTGAATCCAGGGGAAATGAGCAGTTCTTC
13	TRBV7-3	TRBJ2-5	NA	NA	CASSLNRGETQYF	TGTGCCAGCAGCTTAAATAGAGGAGAGACCCAGTACTTC
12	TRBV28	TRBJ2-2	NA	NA	CASSPWLGELFF	TGTGCCAGCAGTCCGTGGCTCGGGGAGCTGTTTTTT
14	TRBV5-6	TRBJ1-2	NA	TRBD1	CASSFERQGHGYTF	TGTGCCAGCAGCTTCGAAAGACAGGGCCATGGCTACACCTTC
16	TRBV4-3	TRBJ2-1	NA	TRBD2	CASSQGAGMSYNEQFF	TGCGCCAGCAGCCAAGGAGCGGGAATGTCCTACAATGAGCAGTTCTTC
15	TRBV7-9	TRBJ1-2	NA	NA	CASSLDSLYGYGYTF	TGTGCCAGCAGCCTCGACAGCCTATATGGCTATGGCTACACCTTC
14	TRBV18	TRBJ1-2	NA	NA	CASSPSQGPDGYTF	TGTGCCAGCTCACCCTCACAGGGTCCCGATGGCTACACCTTC
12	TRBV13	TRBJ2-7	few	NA	CASSRTGSEQYF	TGTGCCAGCAGCAGAACAGGGTCCGAGCAGTACTTC
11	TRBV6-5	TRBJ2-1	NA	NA	CASRGGYLQFF	TGTGCCAGCAGGGGCGGGTACTTGCAGTTCTTC
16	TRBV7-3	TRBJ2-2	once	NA	CASSFPGGRDTGELFF	TGTGCCAGCAGCTTCCCGGGGGGCAGGGACACCGGGGAGCTGTTTTTT
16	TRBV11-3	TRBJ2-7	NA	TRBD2	CASSLGGTSGSYEQYF	TGTGCCAGCAGCTTAGGTGGGACTAGCGGCTCCTACGAGCAGTACTTC
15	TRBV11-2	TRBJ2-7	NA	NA	CASSLGGGSGYEQYF	TGTGCCAGCAGCTTAGGGGGTGGGTCAGGGTACGAGCAGTACTTC
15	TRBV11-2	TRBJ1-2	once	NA	CASSPLIGGYVGYTF	TGTGCCAGCAGCCCCCTCATTGGGGGCTACGTTGGCTACACCTTC
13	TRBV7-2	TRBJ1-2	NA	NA	CASSFGVNYGYTF	TGTGCCAGCAGCTTCGGGGTTAACTATGGCTACACCTTC
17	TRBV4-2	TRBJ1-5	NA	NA	CASSQEEGGYSNQPQHF	TGTGCCAGCAGCCAAGAAGAGGGCGGGTATAGCAATCAGCCCCAGCATTTT
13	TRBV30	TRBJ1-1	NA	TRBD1	CAWTGGMYTEAFF	TGTGCCTGGACAGGGGGCATGTACACTGAAGCTTTCTTT
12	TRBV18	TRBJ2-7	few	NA	CASSDSSYEQYF	TGTGCCAGCTCCGACAGCTCCTACGAGCAGTACTTC
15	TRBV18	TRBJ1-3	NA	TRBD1	CASSQKTGTGNTIYF	TGTGCCAGCTCACAAAAGACAGGGACGGGAAACACCATATATTTT
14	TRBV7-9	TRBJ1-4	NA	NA	CASSLSSNSEKLFF	TGTGCCAGCAGCTTATCCTCTAACAGTGAAAAACTGTTTTTT
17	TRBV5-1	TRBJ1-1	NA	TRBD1	CASSLAPPGQVNTEAFF	TGCGCCAGCAGCTTGGCCCCTCCGGGACAGGTCAACACTGAAGCTTTCTTT
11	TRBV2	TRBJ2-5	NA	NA	CASSFRETQYF	TGTGCCAGCAGTTTCAGGGAGACCCAGTACTTC
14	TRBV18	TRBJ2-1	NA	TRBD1	CASSPRDSYNEQFF	TGTGCCAGCTCACCCCGGGACAGCTACAATGAGCAGTTCTTC
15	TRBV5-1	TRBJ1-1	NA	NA	CASSLDLRRDTEAFF	TGCGCCAGCAGCTTGGACTTAAGGCGGGACACTGAAGCTTTCTTT
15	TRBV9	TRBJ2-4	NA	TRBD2	CASSPIAGEPDIQYF	TGTGCCAGCAGCCCGATAGCGGGAGAACCGGACATTCAGTACTTC
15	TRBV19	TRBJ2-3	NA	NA	CASTPRQASTDTQYF	TGTGCCTCCACTCCTCGACAGGCTAGCACAGATACGCAGTATTTT